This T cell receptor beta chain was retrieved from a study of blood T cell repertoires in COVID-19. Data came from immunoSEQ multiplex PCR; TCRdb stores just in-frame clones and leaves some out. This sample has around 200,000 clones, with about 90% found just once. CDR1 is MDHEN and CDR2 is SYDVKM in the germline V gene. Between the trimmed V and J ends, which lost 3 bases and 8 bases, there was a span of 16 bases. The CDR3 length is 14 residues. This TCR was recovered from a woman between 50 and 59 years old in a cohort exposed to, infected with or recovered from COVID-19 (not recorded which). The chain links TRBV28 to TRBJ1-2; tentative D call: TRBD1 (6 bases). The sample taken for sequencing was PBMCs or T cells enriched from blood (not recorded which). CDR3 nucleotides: TGTGCCAGCAGTTTCCCCTCGGACAGAGGAGGCTACACCTTC. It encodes CASSFPSDRGGYTF.